Given below is one T cell receptor beta chain in context. The antigen remains undetermined. This entry is derived from a study of T cells after yellow fever vaccination. Study-wide findings and caveats: Detected again after the booster were most primary-vaccination clones, at 96% CD4 and approximately 90% CD8.

The TCR cDNA carried a universal primer site and UMIs from 5'RACE template switching. TCRdb used MiXCR to reprocess the 5' RACE reads, holding one entry per CDR3 protein. The sample consists of under 600,000 distinct CDR3 sequences, roughly 13% of them appearing once. The CDR3 consists of 17 residues. Per the germline V gene, CDR1 is SGHRS and CDR2 is YFSETQ. The V and J ends lost 2 bases and 0 bases, in that order; junction bases with no gene match: 10. The clonotype was recovered from a man aged 25 to 45 who received the YFV17D yellow fever vaccine. The V and J genes are TRBV5-1 and TRBJ2-5, with 7 bases identical to TRBD1. Sequenced here: PBMCs, sampled on the day of the yellow fever booster vaccination. The CDR3 DNA is TGCGCCAGCAGCTTACCCCGGGACAGAAGATACCAAGAGACCCAGTACTTC. It specifies CASSLPRDRRYQETQYF.